Listed below are T cell receptor beta chains from one sample, sequenced in a study of control samples from healthy donors and cancer patients. Assay used: immunoSEQ multiplex PCR; TCRdb lists only in-frame clones, some missing. The table for this sample gives some 190,000 clones. The sequenced sample consisted of blood. The receptor set was obtained from a woman aged 30 to 39 in good health. Both conserved end residues are part of each CDR3. The D gene is left open where the match is weak.

j_gene: TRBJ2-7
v_gene: TRBV19
d_gene: NA
CDR3nt: TGTGCCAGTAGCGCGGGTAGCTCCTACGAGCAGTACTTC
CDR3aa: CASSAGSSYEQYF

j_gene: TRBJ1-6
v_gene: TRBV3-1/TRBV3-2
d_gene: TRBD1
CDR3nt: TGTGCCAGCAGCCAAGACAACAGGGGGCTTCTATCACCCCTCCACTTT
CDR3aa: CASSQDNRGLLSPLHF

j_gene: TRBJ1-2
v_gene: TRBV19
d_gene: TRBD1
CDR3nt: TGTGCCAGTAGAGCCGGGACAGGCATCTATGGCTACACCTTC
CDR3aa: CASRAGTGIYGYTF

j_gene: TRBJ2-5
v_gene: TRBV7-9
d_gene: NA
CDR3nt: TGTGCCAGCAGCCCGATACAAGAGACCCAGTACTTC
CDR3aa: CASSPIQETQYF

j_gene: TRBJ1-1
v_gene: TRBV27
d_gene: TRBD1
CDR3nt: TGTGCCAGCAGTTTATCGCAGGGGGCGAACACTGAAGCTTTCTTT
CDR3aa: CASSLSQGANTEAFF

j_gene: TRBJ1-1
v_gene: TRBV7-2
d_gene: TRBD1
CDR3nt: TGTGCCAGCAGCAAAGACAGGGGGCGGGACACTGAAGCTTTCTTT
CDR3aa: CASSKDRGRDTEAFF

j_gene: TRBJ2-5
v_gene: TRBV6-2/TRBV6-3
d_gene: NA
CDR3nt: TGTGCCAGCAGTTACGTTTCCCCGTGGGAGACCCAGTACTTC
CDR3aa: CASSYVSPWETQYF

j_gene: TRBJ1-1
v_gene: TRBV9
d_gene: TRBD1
CDR3nt: TGTGCCAGCAGCGTAGTTGGGACAGCGAACACTGAAGCTTTCTTT
CDR3aa: CASSVVGTANTEAFF

j_gene: TRBJ1-1
v_gene: TRBV4-1
d_gene: TRBD1
CDR3nt: TGCGCCAGCAGCCCAGAAAGACAGGGATTTTACACTGAAGCTTTCTTT
CDR3aa: CASSPERQGFYTEAFF

j_gene: TRBJ1-2
v_gene: TRBV2
d_gene: NA
CDR3nt: TGTGCCAGCAGTGAAGTAGGTTCCCCCCGAGGAGGCTACACCTTC
CDR3aa: CASSEVGSPRGGYTF

j_gene: TRBJ2-5
v_gene: TRBV9
d_gene: TRBD2
CDR3nt: TGTGCCAGCAGCTTTGGGACTACCTTAGGAGAGACCCAGTACTTC
CDR3aa: CASSFGTTLGETQYF

j_gene: TRBJ2-7
v_gene: TRBV7-9
d_gene: NA
CDR3nt: TGTGCCAGCAGCTTAGGCCTGCGGCCCTACGAGCAGTACTTC
CDR3aa: CASSLGLRPYEQYF

j_gene: TRBJ1-3
v_gene: TRBV4-3
d_gene: NA
CDR3nt: TGCGCCAGCAGCCAAGACATGCAGTTTGGAAACACCATATATTTT
CDR3aa: CASSQDMQFGNTIYF

j_gene: TRBJ2-1
v_gene: TRBV7-9
d_gene: NA
CDR3nt: TGTGCCAGCAGCTTAACGGGAGCCAATGAGCAGTTCTTC
CDR3aa: CASSLTGANEQFF

j_gene: TRBJ2-1
v_gene: TRBV5-1
d_gene: NA
CDR3nt: TGCGCCAGCAGCTTGGCCGTAGGCGGGCAAACTTACAATGAGCAGTTCTTC
CDR3aa: CASSLAVGGQTYNEQFF

j_gene: TRBJ1-1
v_gene: TRBV2
d_gene: NA
CDR3nt: TGTGCCAGCTGGCCCGGACGTCTAAACGCTGAAGCTTTCTTT
CDR3aa: CASWPGRLNAEAFF

j_gene: TRBJ1-1
v_gene: TRBV28
d_gene: NA
CDR3nt: TGTGCCAGCAGTTTTGTGGGGTCGGGGGCTTTCTTT
CDR3aa: CASSFVGSGAFF

j_gene: TRBJ1-2
v_gene: TRBV11-2
d_gene: NA
CDR3nt: TGTGCCAGCAGCTTAGATGGCAGACAGAACTATGGCTACACCTTC
CDR3aa: CASSLDGRQNYGYTF

j_gene: TRBJ1-1
v_gene: TRBV6-5
d_gene: NA
CDR3nt: TGTGCCAGCAGTTATCCCGGGGTGAACACTGAAGCTTTCTTT
CDR3aa: CASSYPGVNTEAFF

j_gene: TRBJ1-2
v_gene: TRBV12-3/TRBV12-4
d_gene: NA
CDR3nt: TGTGCCAGCGGGCAGGGGAGGGGCTACACCTTC
CDR3aa: CASGQGRGYTF

j_gene: TRBJ2-5
v_gene: TRBV29-1
d_gene: NA
CDR3nt: TGCAGCGCTCACAGGGGGGGAAGTGAGACCCAGTACTTC
CDR3aa: CSAHRGGSETQYF

j_gene: TRBJ1-3
v_gene: TRBV15
d_gene: NA
CDR3nt: TGTGCCACCCGACCCGGTGCCTCTGGAAACACCATATATTTT
CDR3aa: CATRPGASGNTIYF

j_gene: TRBJ2-1
v_gene: TRBV3-1/TRBV3-2
d_gene: NA
CDR3nt: TGTGCCAGCAGCCAAGGGGCCCCGACGGAGCAGTTCTTC
CDR3aa: CASSQGAPTEQFF

j_gene: TRBJ2-3
v_gene: TRBV3-1/TRBV3-2
d_gene: NA
CDR3nt: TGTGCCAGCAGCCAAGCGTTGAGCCCCCCCACAGATACGCAGTATTTT
CDR3aa: CASSQALSPPTDTQYF

j_gene: TRBJ1-1
v_gene: TRBV7-9
d_gene: NA
CDR3nt: TGTGCCAGCAGCCTAGCGGCGGGGGGCAAAGCTTTCTTT
CDR3aa: CASSLAAGGKAFF

j_gene: TRBJ1-1
v_gene: TRBV27
d_gene: TRBD1
CDR3nt: TGTGCCAGCAGTTTCCTTACAGGGGGCGGTCGGACTGAAGCTTTCTTT
CDR3aa: CASSFLTGGGRTEAFF

j_gene: TRBJ1-2
v_gene: TRBV6-5
d_gene: NA
CDR3nt: TGTGCCAGCAGGGAGACAGCTAACTATGGCTACACCTTC
CDR3aa: CASRETANYGYTF

j_gene: TRBJ1-1
v_gene: TRBV7-9
d_gene: NA
CDR3nt: TGTGCCAGCAGGGACTCACCATTAAGAGGCACTGAAGCTTTCTTT
CDR3aa: CASRDSPLRGTEAFF

j_gene: TRBJ1-2
v_gene: TRBV5-1
d_gene: NA
CDR3nt: TGCGCCAGCAGCTTAGAGAACTCCTATGGCTACACCTTC
CDR3aa: CASSLENSYGYTF